Listed here is a single T cell receptor beta chain. The germline gives CDR1 SGHNT, CDR2 YYREEE (reference sequence). The CDR3 has 14 amino acids. V dropped 2 bases and J dropped 2; count of bases not matched to a gene: 1. The data stem from a study of T cell changes during pregnancy in multiple sclerosis. Sequencing was performed with immunoSEQ multiplex PCR; in TCRdb, only in-frame clones are kept and a portion is missing. The table includes 57,000 or so clones, under 95% detected once. J is TRBJ2-7 and V is TRBV5-4; TRBD2 aligns across 10 bases. The sequences come from peripheral blood, collected in the second trimester of pregnancy. The source is a female donor with multiple sclerosis, enrolled in a pregnancy study. The chain's CDR3 is CASSFSGGTYEQYF. The CDR3 region has the DNA TGTGCCAGCAGCTTTAGCGGGGGGACCTACGAGCAGTACTTC.